These T cell receptor beta chains were read from a single sample in a study of T cell repertoires in cytomegalovirus infection. TCRdb passed the reads through MiXCR, listing each CDR3 protein once. Among about 490,000 distinct CDR3 sequences, about 25% were seen once, and the ten largest hold approximately 13%. The sequenced material came from PBMCs. These receptors all stem from a human donor in good health (CMV status not recorded). Some clones in this sample may be carry-over from other donors' samples. Both conserved end residues are part of each CDR3. Each record gives: V gene, CDR3 protein.

>TRBV6-1
CASKVAGGLGYEQYF
>TRBV4-1
CASSQVRGTQGKGTEAFF
>TRBV7-9
CASSLAGASGNTIYF
>TRBV7-9
CASSTTGGTQYF
>TRBV6-5
CASSYSGVAYGYTF
>TRBV7-9
CASSKGQGADEQYF
>TRBV6-2/TRBV6-3
CASSFSPGRTEKLFF
>TRBV4-3
CASSHNSGREWDEQFF
>TRBV7-9
CASSLEGRFDEQYF
>TRBV7-8
CASSWGATGSSYEQYF
>TRBV6-2/TRBV6-3
CASSLVGRHQPQHF
>TRBV7-8
CASSPLTGGMNSPLHF
>TRBV11-2
CASARAVNTEAFF
>TRBV12-3/TRBV12-4
CASSLVRERSTEAFF
>TRBV7-2
CASSGRQGRNQPQHF
>TRBV7-2
CASSPVTSVYFQFF
>TRBV4-1
CASSQEPIAGIQYF
>TRBV6-5
CASRKGLTGADTQYF
>TRBV20-1
CSARDRKGQYEQYF
>TRBV6-2/TRBV6-3
CASNNGHEQFF
>TRBV7-8
CASSLRVNYGYTF
>TRBV2
CASFRTSGSLDEQFF
>TRBV7-3
CASSPRLAGTDTQYF
>TRBV19
CASSLSRVGDTQYF
>TRBV28
CASSLPPEAALVDNEQFF
>TRBV29-1
CSVEVGETQYF
>TRBV10-3
CANGHQRVPYNEQFF
>TRBV4-2
CASSQDVGRYAAFF
>TRBV12-3/TRBV12-4
CASSSSTSVDTQYF
>TRBV27
CASSLLWGYNEQFF
>TRBV6-5
CASSLRTGGGILSGANVLTF
>TRBV5-1
CASSFDWEGNEQFF
>TRBV6-2/TRBV6-3
CASSYPLGQTYNEQFF
>TRBV7-3
CASSSTSNPGDTQYF
>TRBV7-2
CASSPASGRATETQYF
>TRBV2
CASTGPSSNQPQHF
>TRBV10-3
CAISESKLPKDNEQFF
>TRBV10-3
CAITGPLHDNEQFF
>TRBV12-5
CASGLSPGNEQFF
>TRBV7-2
CASSFKGTDEQFF
>TRBV7-8
CASTQGRSRSTDTQYF
>TRBV7-6
CASSLALVRPGELFF